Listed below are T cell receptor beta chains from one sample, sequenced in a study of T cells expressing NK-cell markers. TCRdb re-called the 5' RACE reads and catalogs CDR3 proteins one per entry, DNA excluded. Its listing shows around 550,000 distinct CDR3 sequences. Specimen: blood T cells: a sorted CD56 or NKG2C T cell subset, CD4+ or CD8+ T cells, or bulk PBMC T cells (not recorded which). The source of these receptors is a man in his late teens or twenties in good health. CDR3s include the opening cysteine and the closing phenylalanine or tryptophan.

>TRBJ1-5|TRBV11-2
CASSPGGHNQPQHF
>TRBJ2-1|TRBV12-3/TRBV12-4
CASKLRDYNEQFF
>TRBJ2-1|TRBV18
CASSPKGQGLNEQFF
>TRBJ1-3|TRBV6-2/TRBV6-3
CASSRPTGLSGNTIYF
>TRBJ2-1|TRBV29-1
CSVEWRALVHNEQFF
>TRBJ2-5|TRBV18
CASSSHMKGETQYF
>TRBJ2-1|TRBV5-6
CASSIRDLSYNEQFF
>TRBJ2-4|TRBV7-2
CASILREGGNIQYF
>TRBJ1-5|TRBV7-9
CASSLATRQPQHF
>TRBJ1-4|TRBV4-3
CASSQDYRGRVVNEKLFF
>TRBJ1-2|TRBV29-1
CSVEGTDRYGYTF
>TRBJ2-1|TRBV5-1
CATGPGVGPNNEQFF
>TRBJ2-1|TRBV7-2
CASSNFTVSEQFF
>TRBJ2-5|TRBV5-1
CASSNSWEGIGETQYF
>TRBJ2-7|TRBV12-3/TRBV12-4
CASSFPGYEQYF
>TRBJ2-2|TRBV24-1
CATRDQGAQNTGELFF
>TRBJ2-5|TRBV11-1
CASSPPIRVGGILQETQYF
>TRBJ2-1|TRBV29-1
CSVDYSGRESYNEQFF
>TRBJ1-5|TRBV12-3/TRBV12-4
CASMFGGADSQPQHF
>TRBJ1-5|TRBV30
CAYSLVNQPQHF
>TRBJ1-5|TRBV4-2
CASSQDYSNQPQHF
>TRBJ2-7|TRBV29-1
CSVAPAAGEQYF